These 14 T cell receptor beta chains were all obtained from the same sample, sequenced in a study of blood T cell repertoires in COVID-19. The data were produced by immunoSEQ multiplex PCR, yet TCRdb's version contains in-frame clones alone and is incomplete. The sample contains 180,000 or so clones, about 80% of which appear only once. The specimen was PBMCs or T cells enriched from blood (not recorded which). The receptors shown here come from a man between 60 and 75 years old who had been exposed to COVID-19.

This clone was picked up a small number of times. V gene TRBV9 combines with J gene TRBJ2-7; TRBD1 might be the D (6 bases). Looked up from germline, CDR1 is SGDLS and CDR2 is YYNGEE. The CDR3 has 14 residues. The V end lost 5 bases, the J end lost 0 bases, and 12 bases lay between the germline ends. CDR3 in DNA: TGTGCCAGCAGTTTAGGACAGAGCTCCTACGAGCAGTACTTC. It codes for CASSLGQSSYEQYF.

The J gene is TRBJ2-2, the V gene TRBV30; 9 nucleotides align to TRBD1. The V gene's germline CDR1 is GTSNPN and CDR2 SVGIG (reference sequence). Unmatched junction bases numbered 7, after V lost 3 bases and J lost 5 bases. This CDR3 contains 15 residues. Written as DNA, the CDR3 is TGTGCCTGGAGCCTGGGACAGGGCCCGACCGGGGAGCTGTTTTTT. This translates into CAWSLGQGPTGELFF.

The chain recombines TRBV10-2 with TRBJ1-1; no definite D call. The CDR3 runs to 15 residues. Trimming pared 3 bases from V and 0 bases from J, leaving 11 bases between. Germline CDR1 and CDR2: WSHSY and SAAADI. The CDR3 coding sequence is TGCGCCAGCAGTGACTGGGCCGGGGTGAACACTGAAGCTTTCTTT. It translates to CASSDWAGVNTEAFF.

The chain combines TRBV5-6 with TRBJ2-2; 7 bases are shared with TRBD2. Germline V gene sequence: CDR1 SGHDT, CDR2 YYEEEE. This CDR3 has 17 amino acids. The ends lost 0 bases at V and 4 bases at J; junction bases unmatched: 9. The CDR3 DNA reads as TGTGCCAGCAGCTTGGGCACCGCCTGGGAGGGCACCGGGGAGCTGTTTTTT. It translates to CASSLGTAWEGTGELFF.

V usage is TRBV2 and J usage is TRBJ1-1; D is unresolved. V was trimmed by 9 bases and J by 4 bases, leaving 18 bases between them. The V gene's germline CDR1 is SNHLY and CDR2 FYNNEI. The CDR3 spans 14 residues. The CDR3 region has the DNA TGTGCCAGAGCAACCGGGAGGGAGGGCACTGAAGCTTTCTTT. Its protein product is CARATGREGTEAFF.

The chain combines TRBV5-6 with TRBJ1-3; D is unresolved. Germline assignment: CDR1 SGHDT and CDR2 YYEEEE. The germline V and J ends were trimmed by 5 bases and 3 bases, with 9 bases remaining between them. This CDR3 is built from 13 residues. The DNA for the CDR3 is TGTGCCAGCAGTCCCGGTGGTGGAAACACCATATATTTT. It specifies CASSPGGGNTIYF.

This clone appeared a single time. The genes are TRBV5-1 and TRBJ2-3, with 10 bases identical to TRBD2. Germline V gene data show CDR1 as SGHRS and CDR2 as YFSETQ. Trimming cost V 0 bases and J 1 base; bases outside gene matches: 5. The CDR3 totals 17 residues. CDR3 coding DNA: TGCGCCAGCAGCTTGGCTAGCGGGGGTAGAGGCACAGATACGCAGTATTTT. It codes for CASSLASGGRGTDTQYF.

The J gene is TRBJ2-6, the V gene TRBV2, with TRBD2 as a possible D gene (5 bases). In germline, CDR1 is SNHLY, CDR2 FYNNEI. Between the trimmed V and J ends, which lost 0 bases and 8 bases, there was a span of 11 bases. There are 15 residues in the CDR3. The CDR3 loop is CASSEARVATNVLTF. CDR3 bases: TGTGCCAGCAGTGAAGCGAGGGTAGCGACCAACGTCCTGACTTTC.

The V gene is TRBV19, the J gene TRBJ2-3; 10 bases agree with TRBD2. The CDR3 sequence is 15 residues long. The V segment lost 6 bases and the J segment 0 bases; nucleotides outside the gene matches: 3. In germline, CDR1 is LNHDA, CDR2 SQIVND (reference sequence). As DNA, the CDR3 is TGTGCCAGTAGACTAGCGGGATCTAGCACAGATACGCAGTATTTT. Its translation is CASRLAGSSTDTQYF. Full variable domain (outside the CDR3, taken from reference TRBV19 and TRBJ2-3): DGGITQSPKYLFRKEGQNVTLSCEQNLNHDAMYWYRQDPGQGLRLIYYSQIVNDFQKGDIAEGYSVSREKKESFPLTVTSAQKNPTAFYLCASRLAGSSTDTQYFGPGTRLTVL.

V and J are TRBV11-2 and TRBJ2-7; TRBD2 aligns across 11 bases. Germline CDR1 reads SGHAT; CDR2 reads FQNNGV. With V trimmed by 5 bases and J by 4 bases, 4 bases remained unmatched. The CDR3 spans 14 residues. The CDR3 nucleotides are TGTGCCAGCAGCCGTAGCGGGAGGGGGTACGAGCAGTACTTC. It specifies CASSRSGRGYEQYF.

The chain's CDR3 is CASSATTGKEQYF. In nucleotides, the CDR3 is TGTGCCAGCAGCGCGACGACAGGGAAAGAGCAGTACTTC. This sequence joins TRBV11-2 and TRBJ2-7; the match to TRBD1 covers 7 bases. In germline, CDR1 is SGHAT, CDR2 FQNNGV. There are 13 residues in the CDR3. Trimming took 5 bases from V and 7 from J; bases not matched to a gene: 8. The variable domain in full, with the rest retrieved from reference TRBV11-2 and TRBJ2-7, is EAGVAQSPRYKIIEKRQSVAFWCNPISGHATLYWYQQILGQGPKLLIQFQNNGVVDDSQLPKDRFSAERLKGVDSTLKIQPAKLEDSAVYLCASSATTGKEQYFGPGTRLTVT.

The rearrangement links TRBV5-4 to TRBJ2-1, with TRBD2 identical over 8 bases. With V trimmed by 4 bases and J by 3 bases, 15 bases remained unmatched. The CDR3 consists of 18 residues. Germline assignment: CDR1 SGHNT and CDR2 YYREEE (reference sequence). CDR3 region: CASSPGGAGVQHYNEQFF. CDR3 DNA: TGTGCCAGCAGCCCCGGGGGAGCGGGAGTACAACACTACAATGAGCAGTTCTTC.

This clone has more than one count but fewer than ten. V gene TRBV6-5 combines with J gene TRBJ1-3, with 8 bases aligning to TRBD1. Germline assignment: CDR1 MNHEY and CDR2 SVGAGI. This CDR3 comprises 15 residues. J was trimmed by 3 bases and V by 4 bases; bases with no gene match: 5. In nucleotides, the CDR3 is TGTGCCAGCAGTTCAGGGGGCCAGAATGGAAACACCATATATTTT. It is translated as CASSSGGQNGNTIYF.

V and J are TRBV29-1 and TRBJ2-3; 7 positions match TRBD2. The V and J ends lost 1 base and 5 bases, in that order; junction bases with no gene match: 6. The CDR3 is 14 residues long. Germline V gene sequence: CDR1 SQVTM, CDR2 ANQGSEA. This chain's CDR3 is CSVEGGRIRDTQYF. Written as DNA, the CDR3 is TGCAGCGTTGAAGGCGGGAGAATTAGAGATACGCAGTATTTT.